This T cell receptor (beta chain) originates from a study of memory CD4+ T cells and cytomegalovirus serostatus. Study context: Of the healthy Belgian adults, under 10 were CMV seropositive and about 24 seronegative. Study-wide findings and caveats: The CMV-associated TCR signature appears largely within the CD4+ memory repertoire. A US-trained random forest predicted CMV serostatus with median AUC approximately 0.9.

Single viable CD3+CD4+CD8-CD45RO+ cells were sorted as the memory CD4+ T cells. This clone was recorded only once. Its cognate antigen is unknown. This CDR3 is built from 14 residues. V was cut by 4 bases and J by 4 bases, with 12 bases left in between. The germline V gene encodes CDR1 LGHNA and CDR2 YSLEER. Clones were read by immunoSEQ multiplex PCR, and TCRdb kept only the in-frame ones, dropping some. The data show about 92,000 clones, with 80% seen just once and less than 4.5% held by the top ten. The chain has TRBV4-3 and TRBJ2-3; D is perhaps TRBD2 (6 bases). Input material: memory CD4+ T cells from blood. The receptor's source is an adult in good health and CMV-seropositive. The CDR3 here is CASSPRTGADTQYF. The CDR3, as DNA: TGCGCCAGCAGCCCTCGGACGGGGGCAGATACGCAGTATTTT.